Following are 26 T cell receptor beta chains from one sample sequenced in a study of HIV-infected patients and healthy controls. All unsorted peripheral T cells were captured because whole blood was used without fractionation. Alpha and beta constant-region primers primed reverse transcription of about 470 ng RNA. Each of the alpha and beta chains got its own library through chain-specific third strand synthesis with indices. TCRdb used MiXCR to reprocess the 5' RACE reads, holding one entry per CDR3 protein. Of roughly 17,000 distinct CDR3 sequences in the sample, roughly 6% were seen once. Sequencing input: blood. These receptors all stem from an adult in good health.

This clonotype was counted at least ten times. The chain carries TRBV7-3 and TRBJ2-3; D possibly uses TRBD1 or TRBD2 (5 bases each). The length of the CDR3 is 16 residues. V was shortened by 3 bases and J by 1 base, with 14 bases between the two germline ends. The germline gives CDR1 SGHTA, CDR2 FQGTGA. The CDR3 sequence is CASSFGSSGRTDTQYF. Here the CDR3 DNA reads TGTGCCAGCAGCTTTGGTAGTTCGGGACGCACAGATACGCAGTATTTT. Looking up the rest from reference TRBV7-3 and TRBJ2-3 gives the full variable domain: GAGVSQTPSNKVTEKGKYVELRCDPISGHTALYWYRQSLGQGPEFLIYFQGTGAADDSGLPNDRFFAVRPEGSVSTLKIQRTERGDSAVYLCASSFGSSGRTDTQYFGPGTRLTVL.

This clonotype was observed at least ten times. The rearrangement uses TRBV12-3 or TRBV12-4 and TRBJ2-1; tentatively, D is TRBD1 (6 bases). The CDR3 runs 15 residues. V lost 6 bases, J lost 1 base, and 13 bases lay in between. The CDR3 sequence: CASRGQRSSYNEQFF. The CDR3 DNA sequence: TGTGCCAGCAGAGGACAGAGATCTTCCTACAATGAGCAGTTCTTC.

In this sample, this clonotype turned up many times. The V and J genes are TRBV12-3 or TRBV12-4 and TRBJ2-4, with D perhaps matching TRBD1 (7 bases). The CDR3 is 17 amino acids. Trimming pared 5 bases from V and 0 bases from J, leaving 17 bases between. The CDR3 bases are TGTGCCAGCAGTCCCTCAGGGGGGCCGGTAGCCAAAAACATTCAGTACTTC. Translating it yields CASSPSGGPVAKNIQYF.

This clonotype was seen many times. The chain couples TRBV23-1 to TRBJ2-2, with 8 nucleotides matching TRBD1. TRBV23-1 is noted as an ORF with a role that remains uncertain. CDR3 length: 19 residues. The J segment lost 1 base and the V segment lost 1 base, leaving 11 bases of the junction unmatched. CDR3 nucleotides: TGCGCCAGCAGTCAATACGGGACAGGCGAAGGGGGGAACACCGGGGAGCTGTTTTTT. It encodes CASSQYGTGEGGNTGELFF.

This clonotype qualifies as medium-sized. This sequence joins TRBV3-1 and TRBJ1-6; D gene uncertain. Germline V CDR1 and CDR2: LGHDT, YNNKEL (reference sequence). With 3 bases removed from V and 9 bases from J, the gap between germline ends came to 12 bases. The CDR3 totals 14 residues. The CDR3, as DNA: TGTGCCAGCAGCCACGCCAGGTATGGTTCACCCCTCCACTTT. This sequence encodes CASSHARYGSPLHF.

By sample share, this clonotype is medium-sized. The chain links TRBV2 to TRBJ1-5; possible D gene TRBD1, 5 bases. The germline CDR1 and CDR2 sequences are SNHLY and FYNNEI. The CDR3 sequence is 14 residues long. Trimming removed 4 bases from V and 2 bases from J, with 9 bases in between. DNA of the CDR3: TGTGCCAGCAGTGGCCCAGGGCGCAATCAGCCCCAGCATTTT. Protein product: CASSGPGRNQPQHF. The full variable domain, with the rest looked up from reference TRBV2 and TRBJ1-5, is EPEVTQTPSHQVTQMGQEVILRCVPISNHLYFYWYRQILGQKVEFLVSFYNNEISEKSEIFDDQFSVERPDGSNFTLKIRSTKLEDSAMYFCASSGPGRNQPQHFGDGTRLSIL.

This clonotype was recorded at least ten times. This rearrangement joins TRBV11-1 to TRBJ2-1; TRBD2 matches at 8 bases. Germline CDR1 and CDR2: SGHAT and FQDESV (reference sequence). There are 15 residues in the CDR3. J was trimmed by 5 bases and V by 2 bases; bases with no gene match: 5. The DNA for the CDR3 is TGTGCCAGCAGCTTAAGGACTAGCAGGGACAATGAGCAGTTCTTC. Its protein product is CASSLRTSRDNEQFF.

This clonotype has just a few counts. V usage is TRBV5-1 and J usage is TRBJ2-1, with a tentative D call TRBD1 (6 bases). Deletions cut 0 bases from V and 6 bases from J, with 10 bases between. The CDR3 consists of 14 residues. CDR1 is SGHRS, CDR2 YFSETQ, per germline. CDR3 in amino acids: CASSLARGLNEQFF. Written as DNA, the CDR3 is TGCGCCAGCAGCTTGGCCAGGGGCCTCAATGAGCAGTTCTTC.

The chain links TRBV7-9 to TRBJ1-1, with D tentatively TRBD1 (5 bases). V lost 1 base and J lost 1, with 7 bases in between. CDR3 size: 14 residues. Per germline, CDR1 SEHNR and CDR2 FQNEAQ (reference sequence). CDR3 sequence (DNA): TGTGCCAGCAGCTTAGGACAGCAGAACACTGAAGCTTTCTTT. This sequence encodes CASSLGQQNTEAFF.

This chain joins TRBV5-4 and TRBJ1-1; tentative D call: TRBD1 (6 bases). V dropped 1 base and J dropped 3 bases, with 13 bases sitting between them. This CDR3 region has 15 residues. The germline gives CDR1 SGHNT, CDR2 YYREEE (reference sequence). The CDR3: CASSLIRGGDTEAFF. CDR3 nucleotide sequence: TGTGCCAGCAGCTTGATTAGAGGGGGGGACACTGAAGCTTTCTTT.

By sample fraction, this clonotype is medium-sized. This chain uses TRBV25-1 with TRBJ1-4; tentative D call: TRBD1 (5 bases). CDR3 length: 16 residues. Trimming pared 6 bases from V and 8 bases from J, leaving 22 bases between. Germline V lookup: CDR1 MGHDK, CDR2 SYGVNS. Here the CDR3 reads CASRGIAGGRGEKLFF. Here the CDR3 DNA reads TGTGCCAGCAGAGGGATTGCGGGGGGACGAGGGGAAAAACTGTTTTTT. Drawing the rest from reference TRBV25-1 and TRBJ1-4, the complete variable domain is EADIYQTPRYLVIGTGKKITLECSQTMGHDKMYWYQQDPGMELHLIHYSYGVNSTEKGDLSSESTVSRIRTEHFPLTLESARPSHTSQYLCASRGIAGGRGEKLFFGSGTQLSVL.

This clonotype was counted at least ten times. J is TRBJ2-7 and V is TRBV7-2; D is ambiguous. This CDR3 has 12 amino acids. Germline V gene lookup returns CDR1 SGHTA and CDR2 FQGNSA. Trimming removed 2 bases from V and 3 bases from J, with 5 bases in between. The CDR3, as DNA: TGTGCCAGCAGCTTATTAAACTACGAGCAGTACTTC. As protein: CASSLLNYEQYF.

Relative to its sample, this clonotype is medium-sized (0.01 to 0.1%). This chain uses TRBV12-3 or TRBV12-4 with TRBJ1-6, with D maybe TRBD1 (5 bases). The CDR3 spans 14 residues. V was shortened by 6 bases and J by 5 bases, with 11 bases between the two germline ends. The CDR3 protein is CASRGQGDNSPLHF. In DNA, the CDR3 is TGTGCCAGCAGGGGGCAGGGAGATAATTCACCCCTCCACTTT.

This clonotype occurred many times. This chain links TRBV10-3 with TRBJ1-5; D call uncertain. The germline V gene encodes CDR1 ENHRY and CDR2 SYGVKD. Trimming removed 6 bases at V and 0 bases at J, with 3 bases between. The length of the CDR3 is 12 residues. Here the CDR3 reads CAISPSNQPQHF. The CDR3 nucleotides are TGTGCCATCAGCCCTAGCAATCAGCCCCAGCATTTT.

Many counts were recorded for this clonotype. V usage is TRBV15 and J usage is TRBJ1-3; no clear D. The ends were cut back, 5 bases at V and 0 bases at J, with 8 bases in the middle. Germline assignment: CDR1 LNHNV and CDR2 YYDKDF (reference sequence). The CDR3 length is 14 residues. This chain's CDR3 is CATSRRPSGNTIYF. For the CDR3, the DNA is TGTGCCACCAGCCGACGTCCCTCTGGAAACACCATATATTTT.

This clonotype was counted ten times or more. The CDR3 is CASSGTGPDTQYF. CDR3 nucleotides: TGTGCCAGCAGCGGGACAGGGCCAGATACGCAGTATTTT. The chain couples TRBV2 to TRBJ2-3, with 9 bases that match TRBD1. The CDR3 spans 13 residues. J was trimmed by 4 bases and V by 6 bases; bases with no gene match: 2. Germline V gene sequence: CDR1 SNHLY, CDR2 FYNNEI.

Sample share makes this clonotype medium-sized. This chain links TRBV6-6 with TRBJ1-1; D uncertain. The CDR3 has 12 amino acids. Trimming stripped 5 bases from V and 1 base from J, with 5 bases between. Germline-derived CDR1 and CDR2 are MNHNY and SVGAGI (reference sequence). Here the CDR3 reads CASSMGNTEAFF. The DNA of the CDR3 is TGTGCCAGCAGTATGGGGAACACTGAAGCTTTCTTT.

This clonotype was counted ten times or more. The J gene is TRBJ1-4, the V gene TRBV27; the D is unclear. The CDR3 contains 13 residues. The V gene lost 5 bases and the J gene lost 5 bases, with 9 bases spanning the gap. Germline V CDR1 and CDR2: MNHEY, SMNVEV (reference sequence). The CDR3 region has the DNA TGTGCCAGCAGTCCCCGGGCCAATGAAAAACTGTTTTTT. Amino acids: CASSPRANEKLFF.

This clonotype was recorded at least ten times. The chain is built from TRBV20-1 and TRBJ2-1; D ambiguous. The ends were cut back, 3 bases at V and 3 bases at J, with 18 bases in the middle. The germline CDR1 and CDR2 sequences are DFQATT and SNEGSKA (reference sequence). The length of the CDR3 is 16 residues. The CDR3 loop is CSASPESGAVYNEQFF. CDR3 in DNA: TGCAGTGCTAGCCCCGAGAGTGGCGCCGTCTACAATGAGCAGTTCTTC.

This clonotype rates as medium-sized. The chain is built from TRBV6-1 and TRBJ2-3; a weak D match, TRBD2 (6 bases). Germline assignment: CDR1 MNHNS and CDR2 SASEGT. V lost 5 bases and J lost 5, with 17 bases in between. The CDR3 has 15 residues. The CDR3 DNA follows: TGTGCCAGCAGTCCAAAAGGGGACTCGATAGATACGCAGTATTTT. This encodes CASSPKGDSIDTQYF.

This clonotype has at least ten counts. The V gene is TRBV27, the J gene TRBJ1-1, with no clear D. Germline V gene sequence: CDR1 MNHEY, CDR2 SMNVEV (reference sequence). V dropped 3 bases and J dropped 3 bases, with 14 bases sitting between them. This CDR3 spans 15 amino acids. The CDR3 spells CASSLDSAFDTEAFF. CDR3 coding DNA: TGTGCCAGCAGTTTGGACTCGGCTTTTGACACTGAAGCTTTCTTT.

In this sample, this clonotype is medium-sized. This chain uses TRBV9 with TRBJ2-5; D gene uncertain. Germline V gives CDR1 SGDLS, CDR2 YYNGEE. The CDR3 sequence is 13 residues long. V lost 0 bases and J 4 bases, leaving 7 bases between the germline ends. In DNA, the CDR3 is TGTGCCAGCAGCGTAGACCTAGGAGAGACCCAGTACTTC. It codes for CASSVDLGETQYF.

Relative to its sample, this clonotype is medium-sized. The chain employs TRBV7-9 and TRBJ2-3, with D possibly matching TRBD1 (6 bases). CDR1 is SEHNR, CDR2 FQNEAQ, per germline (reference sequence). This CDR3 is 12 amino acids long. The germline V and J ends were trimmed by 11 bases and 5 bases, with 14 bases remaining between them. The CDR3 loop reads CAGLQGRDTQYF. The CDR3 DNA reads as TGTGCCGGCTTACAGGGACGAGATACGCAGTATTTT.

At least ten counts were recorded for this clonotype. The V call is TRBV30, the J call TRBJ1-1; D not resolved. This CDR3 is built from 14 residues. The germline CDR1 and CDR2 sequences are GTSNPN and SVGIG (reference sequence). Deletions cut 3 bases from V and 4 bases from J, with 15 bases between. The DNA of the CDR3 is TGTGCCTGGAGCCCCGGAGCTGGCGGCACTGAAGCTTTCTTT. It translates to CAWSPGAGGTEAFF.

This clonotype was seen many times. This chain links TRBV20-1 with TRBJ1-1; D remains unclear. Germline loops: CDR1 DFQATT, CDR2 SNEGSKA (reference sequence). The CDR3 runs to 16 residues. V gave up 3 bases and J gave up 0 bases, with 17 bases separating them. The CDR3: CSASPGWRAMNTEAFF. For the CDR3, the DNA is TGCAGTGCTAGCCCGGGGTGGAGGGCGATGAACACTGAAGCTTTCTTT.

For this clonotype: Possible read error: a much larger clone is one base away. The chain employs TRBV19 and TRBJ1-1, with 7 bases aligning to TRBD1. CDR1 and CDR2 (germline): LNHDA, SQIVND (reference sequence). The CDR3 loop spans 17 amino acids. With V trimmed by 5 bases and J by 3 bases, 15 bases remained unmatched. The CDR3 region is CASSPNRAGGRHTEAFF. The CDR3 nucleotides read TGTGCCAGTAGTCCTAACCGGGCAGGGGGTAGGCACACTGAAGCTTTCTTT.